These 27 T cell receptor beta chains share one sample of origin, sequenced in a study of blood T cells in healthy people across ages. PCR was performed a second time for about 7 to 11 cycles using a sample-barcoded 5' primer and a J-beta primer mix. One entry per CDR3 protein results from TCRdb running MiXCR on the 5' RACE reads. The repertoire consists of about 680,000 distinct CDR3 sequences, with roughly 50% occurring once and the leading ten covering around a third. Sequencing used blood. These TCRs come from a woman in her fifties or sixties in good health.

This clonotype was found a few times. The chain recombines TRBV4-3 with TRBJ2-1; D is uncertain. Trimming took off 1 base at V and 4 bases at J, with 17 bases between the two ends. Germline V CDR1 and CDR2: LGHNA, YSLEER. The CDR3 has 17 residues. In DNA form, the CDR3 reads TGCGCCAGCAGCCAAGTATCTATCGACCTCAGGTACAATGAGCAGTTCTTC. Protein: CASSQVSIDLRYNEQFF.

This clonotype was observed many times. CDR3 amino acids: CSVGLGGYEQYF. Written as DNA, the CDR3 is TGCAGCGTGGGTCTAGGAGGGTACGAGCAGTACTTC. The J gene is TRBJ2-7, the V gene TRBV29-1, with D perhaps TRBD2 (6 bases). This CDR3 contains 12 residues. Germline loops: CDR1 SQVTM, CDR2 ANQGSEA. V was cut by 6 bases and J by 4 bases, with 13 bases left in between.

This clonotype was detected a few times. The chain joins TRBV7-2 to TRBJ2-1; a weak D match, TRBD1 (5 bases). With 2 bases removed from V and 4 bases from J, the gap between germline ends came to 15 bases. Germline V gene lookup returns CDR1 SGHTA and CDR2 FQGNSA. The CDR3 sequence is 16 residues long. CDR3 nucleotides: TGTGCCAGCAGCTTACTAACGGACATAACGTACAATGAGCAGTTCTTC. Its protein is CASSLLTDITYNEQFF.

The chain links TRBV24-1 to TRBJ2-5; TRBD2 might be the D (5 bases). This CDR3 is 14 amino acids long. CDR1 KGHDR and CDR2 SFDVKD come from the germline V gene. With 7 bases removed from V and 11 bases from J, the gap between germline ends came to 22 bases. CDR3 nucleotide sequence: TGTGCCACCAGCTTCAGAGGGTCGGCCAATGAGCAGTACTTC. As protein: CATSFRGSANEQYF.

The chain combines TRBV2 with TRBJ1-4; D perhaps matches TRBD1 (5 bases). Germline CDR1 reads SNHLY; CDR2 reads FYNNEI. This CDR3 region has 13 residues. Trimming left V 6 bases short and J 8 bases short, with 13 bases between. The CDR3 region is CASRTDSREKLFF. In DNA form, the CDR3 reads TGTGCCAGCAGAACAGACAGCAGGGAAAAACTGTTTTTT.

This clonotype was seen a single time. The rearrangement uses TRBV7-2 and TRBJ2-7; 11 bases are shared with TRBD2. The germline V gene has CDR1 SGHTA and CDR2 FQGNSA. V was clipped by 5 bases and J by 7 bases; unmatched bases: 4. There are 13 residues in the CDR3. This chain's CDR3 is CASSPLAGVEQYF. The CDR3 DNA reads TGTGCCAGCAGCCCACTAGCGGGAGTTGAGCAGTACTTC.

The chain combines TRBV9 with TRBJ1-1; TRBD1 is a possible D gene (6 bases). The CDR3 spans 16 residues. From germline, CDR1 is SGDLS and CDR2 YYNGEE. V lost 0 bases and J 4 bases, leaving 16 bases between the germline ends. CDR3 region: CASSVAGDRTITEAFF. In nucleotides, the CDR3 is TGTGCCAGCAGCGTAGCAGGGGATCGTACGATCACTGAAGCTTTCTTT.

The table lists this clonotype with a count of one. The chain has TRBV28 and TRBJ2-2; 7 nucleotides agree with TRBD1. This CDR3 contains 16 residues. Per the germline V gene, CDR1 is MDHEN and CDR2 is SYDVKM. J was trimmed by 4 bases and V by 2 bases; bases with no gene match: 7. CDR3 sequence reads: CASSLIRGRSTGELFF. Written as DNA, the CDR3 is TGTGCCAGCAGTTTAATAAGGGGGCGATCCACCGGGGAGCTGTTTTTT.

The count of this clonotype is one. CDR3 amino acids: CASSQGSRTSGIEEQYF. CDR3 nucleotides: TGTGCCAGCAGCCAAGGGTCCCGGACTAGCGGGATAGAGGAGCAGTACTTC. This rearrangement joins TRBV3-1 to TRBJ2-7, with 12 bases aligning to TRBD2. Germline V gene data show CDR1 as LGHDT and CDR2 as YNNKEL (reference sequence). The CDR3 consists of 17 residues. Trimming cost V 1 base and J 7 bases; bases outside gene matches: 11.

This clonotype was seen more than once but under ten times. The gene calls are TRBV7-2 and TRBJ1-2; 7 nucleotides agree with TRBD1. The CDR3 totals 15 residues. Germline V CDR1 and CDR2: SGHTA, FQGNSA. V was clipped by 0 bases and J by 3 bases; unmatched bases: 4. The chain's CDR3 is CASSLADRADYGYTF. CDR3 bases: TGTGCCAGCAGCTTAGCCGACAGGGCGGACTATGGCTACACCTTC.

Comment on this clonotype: A read error may be the cause here, since a much bigger clone is one base away. The CDR3 coding sequence is TGCTGCGTCTCTAGCGGGATAACGGAAGATACGCAGTATTTT. Translating it yields CCVSSGITEDTQYF. V is TRBV29-1 and J is TRBJ2-3, with 9 bases identical to TRBD2. CDR3 size: 14 residues. In germline, CDR1 is SQVTM, CDR2 ANQGSEA.

This chain joins TRBV3-1 and TRBJ1-4; no clear D. In germline, CDR1 is LGHDT, CDR2 YNNKEL (reference sequence). V lost 5 bases, J lost 7 bases, and 17 bases lay in between. The CDR3 totals 15 residues. CDR3 residues: CASSDRTDSSEKLFF. DNA for the CDR3: TGTGCCAGCAGCGATCGGACCGATAGTAGTGAAAAACTGTTTTTT. The full variable domain, in which reference TRBV3-1 and TRBJ1-4 provide the parts outside the CDR3, is DTAVSQTPKYLVTQMGNDKSIKCEQNLGHDTMYWYKQDSKKFLKIMFSYNNKELIINETVPNRFSPKSPDKAHLNLHINSLELGDSAVYFCASSDRTDSSEKLFFGSGTQLSVL.

This clonotype was recorded a few times. The J gene is TRBJ2-1, the V gene TRBV6-6; TRBD2 aligns across 7 bases. Trimming at V came to 6 bases and at J to 3 bases, leaving 8 bases not matched to a gene. CDR1 and CDR2 (germline): MNHNY, SVGAGI (reference sequence). The CDR3 loop spans 15 amino acids. The CDR3 DNA follows: TGTGCCAGCAGCCCCGGGACTACATTCTACAATGAGCAGTTCTTC. Protein product: CASSPGTTFYNEQFF.

This clonotype was counted once. This chain joins TRBV24-1 and TRBJ2-1; the D is unclear. There are 16 residues in the CDR3. Germline CDR1 KGHDR, CDR2 SFDVKD. Trimming removed 3 bases at V and 0 bases at J, with 11 bases between. The CDR3: CATSDHSGTSYNEQFF. In nucleotides, the CDR3 is TGTGCCACCAGTGATCACTCCGGAACCTCCTACAATGAGCAGTTCTTC.

The chain joins TRBV20-1 to TRBJ1-1; possible D gene TRBD1, 5 bases. The CDR3 totals 15 residues. Germline V gene sequence: CDR1 DFQATT, CDR2 SNEGSKA (reference sequence). The germline V and J ends were trimmed by 5 bases and 0 bases, with 16 bases remaining between them. DNA for the CDR3: TGCAGTGCTCGAAGGGACGGTTATATGAACACTGAAGCTTTCTTT. The encoded protein is CSARRDGYMNTEAFF.

CDR3 in amino acids: CAWNRQQLEKLFF. The CDR3 nucleotides are TGTGCCTGGAATCGACAGCAACTTGAAAAACTGTTTTTT. This sequence joins TRBV30 and TRBJ1-4, with a weak D call TRBD1 (5 bases). CDR1 and CDR2 from the germline V gene are GTSNPN and SVGIG (reference sequence). The CDR3 length is 13 residues. V was pared by 4 bases and J by 7 bases, with 13 bases between.

V usage is TRBV4-2 and J usage is TRBJ2-7; 8 bases line up with TRBD2. The CDR3 length is 15 residues. The germline gives CDR1 LGHNA, CDR2 YNFKEQ. The ends lost 0 bases at V and 10 bases at J; junction bases unmatched: 11. The CDR3 DNA reads as TGTGCCAGCAGCCAAGAAACTAGCGGTGTCGGTACCCAGTACTTC. Residues: CASSQETSGVGTQYF.

The rearrangement uses TRBV20-1 and TRBJ1-5; 7 positions match TRBD1. This CDR3 has 13 residues. Germline CDR1 reads DFQATT; CDR2 reads SNEGSKA (reference sequence). V dropped 5 bases and J dropped 3; count of bases not matched to a gene: 4. The DNA for the CDR3 is TGCAGTGCTGGACAGGCCGACAATCAGCCCCAGCATTTT. Translating gives CSAGQADNQPQHF.

This clonotype appeared once. The rearrangement uses TRBV4-3 and TRBJ2-1, with unresolved D. The germline V gene has CDR1 LGHNA and CDR2 YSLEER. V lost 0 bases to trimming and J lost 1 base, with 7 bases between them. CDR3 length: 15 residues. This CDR3 reads CASSQDTFSYNEQFF. The CDR3 DNA reads TGCGCCAGCAGCCAAGACACTTTTTCCTACAATGAGCAGTTCTTC.

The chain carries TRBV3-1 and TRBJ2-5; TRBD2 matches at 12 bases. Germline V gene lookup returns CDR1 LGHDT and CDR2 YNNKEL (reference sequence). Trimming removed 3 bases from V and 11 bases from J; junction bases left unmatched: 7. CDR3 size: 14 residues. The CDR3 nucleotides read TGTGCCAGCAGCCAGGGACTAGCGGGTCATGAGCAGTACTTC. Protein: CASSQGLAGHEQYF.

The chain couples TRBV4-1 to TRBJ2-3; possibly TRBD2 for D (5 bases). V lost 4 bases, J lost 4 bases, and 15 bases lay in between. From germline, CDR1 is MGHRA and CDR2 YSYEKL. This CDR3 region has 15 residues. The CDR3 DNA is TGCGCCAGCAGCCCCGGCAAGAAAGCGGCAGATACGCAGTATTTT. As protein: CASSPGKKAADTQYF.

The genes are TRBV12-3 or TRBV12-4 and TRBJ2-5, with 11 bases fitting TRBD1. V lost 4 bases, J lost 5 bases, and 6 bases stayed unmatched. CDR3 length: 15 amino acids. Here the CDR3 DNA reads TGTGCCAGCAGTTATGGACAGGGGGCGCAGGAGACCCAGTACTTC. The encoded protein is CASSYGQGAQETQYF.

The gene calls are TRBV18 and TRBJ1-1; D remains ambiguous. Germline V lookup: CDR1 KGHSH, CDR2 LQKENI. The CDR3 loop spans 13 amino acids. The V and J ends lost 4 bases and 1 base respectively, with 7 bases between them. The CDR3 DNA sequence: TGTGCCAGCTCACAGGTGTCGAACACTGAAGCTTTCTTT. Protein product: CASSQVSNTEAFF.

The chain links TRBV9 to TRBJ2-4, with D unclear. The J call may be mistaken, given a closer DNA end match to TRBJ2-7. Germline-derived CDR1 and CDR2 are SGDLS and YYNGEE. The length of the CDR3 is 14 residues. The CDR3 reads CASSVGHYNYEQYF. CDR3 in DNA: TGTGCCAGCAGCGTAGGGCATTATAACTACGAGCAGTACTTC.

The chain recombines TRBV28 with TRBJ1-6; D unresolved. Germline CDR1 is MDHEN and CDR2 is SYDVKM. The V gene lost 4 bases and the J gene lost 8 bases, with 15 bases spanning the gap. This CDR3 contains 15 residues. In DNA, the CDR3 is TGTGCCAGCAGTTCCTCGACGGGGATGGATTCACCCCTCCACTTT. Its translation: CASSSSTGMDSPLHF.

V and J are TRBV3-1 and TRBJ2-5; no definite D call. Germline CDR1 reads LGHDT; CDR2 reads YNNKEL (reference sequence). CDR3 length: 15 amino acids. V lost 0 bases and J 2 bases, leaving 10 bases between the germline ends. In DNA form, the CDR3 reads TGTGCCAGCAGCCAAGACACGACGAGGCAAGAGACCCAGTACTTC. Translating gives CASSQDTTRQETQYF.

This rearrangement joins TRBV20-1 to TRBJ1-5, with 7 bases that match TRBD1. V lost 4 bases to trimming and J lost 4 bases; unmatched junction nucleotides: 4. Germline V CDR1 and CDR2: DFQATT, SNEGSKA (reference sequence). This CDR3 region has 13 residues. In nucleotides, the CDR3 is TGCAGTGCTATAGTACAGGGGAATCAGCCCCAGCATTTT. This translates into CSAIVQGNQPQHF.